The rows below give T cell receptor beta chains drawn from one sample of a study of blood T cells in healthy people across ages. TCRdb re-derived calls from the 5' RACE reads in MiXCR, one entry per CDR3 protein. The sample lists about 1.8 million distinct CDR3 sequences; less than 50% were seen once. Input material: blood. The receptors shown here come from a woman between 40 and 50 years old in good health. Both conserved end residues are part of each CDR3. Fields, in order: J gene, V gene, D gene, clone size, CDR3 protein, CDR3 DNA. A D gene is named only where the DNA matches it firmly. Expanded clones get a size class; other rows say once, few or many, or leave the size out.

j_call: TRBJ2-6
v_call: TRBV5-5
d_call: NA
clone_size: NA
cdr3_aa: CASSLSVLRSGANVLTF
cdr3_nt: TGTGCCAGCAGCTTGTCGGTTTTGCGTTCTGGGGCCAACGTCCTGACTTTC

j_call: TRBJ1-2
v_call: TRBV29-1
d_call: NA
clone_size: NA
cdr3_aa: CSVLPPGIYGYTF
cdr3_nt: TGCAGCGTTCTCCCCCCAGGGATCTATGGCTACACCTTC

j_call: TRBJ1-2
v_call: TRBV12-3/TRBV12-4
d_call: NA
clone_size: NA
cdr3_aa: CASRQRGADGYTF
cdr3_nt: TGTGCCAGCAGACAAAGGGGGGCGGATGGCTACACCTTC

j_call: TRBJ1-6
v_call: TRBV20-1
d_call: NA
clone_size: NA
cdr3_aa: CSARGDPGSPLHF
cdr3_nt: TGCAGCGCCAGAGGAGACCCGGGATCACCCCTCCACTTT

j_call: TRBJ1-2
v_call: TRBV29-1
d_call: NA
clone_size: once
cdr3_aa: CSVESGANYGYTF
cdr3_nt: TGCAGCGTTGAATCAGGGGCAAACTATGGCTACACCTTC

j_call: TRBJ2-5
v_call: TRBV6-6
d_call: NA
clone_size: few
cdr3_aa: CASSYSLGGNQETQYF
cdr3_nt: TGTGCCAGCAGTTACTCCTTAGGGGGAAACCAAGAGACCCAGTACTTC

j_call: TRBJ2-7
v_call: TRBV6-2/TRBV6-3
d_call: NA
clone_size: NA
cdr3_aa: CASSYTAGKEQYF
cdr3_nt: TGTGCCAGCAGTTACACCGCAGGGAAGGAGCAGTACTTC

j_call: TRBJ2-7
v_call: TRBV20-1
d_call: NA
clone_size: few
cdr3_aa: CSADNRGEQYF
cdr3_nt: TGCAGTGCTGACAACCGGGGCGAGCAGTACTTC

j_call: TRBJ2-1
v_call: TRBV11-2
d_call: NA
clone_size: NA
cdr3_aa: CASTKGVTGEQFF
cdr3_nt: TGTGCCAGCACCAAGGGGGTTACAGGTGAGCAGTTCTTC

j_call: TRBJ2-5
v_call: TRBV27
d_call: NA
clone_size: few
cdr3_aa: CASSLSFVYKETQYF
cdr3_nt: TGTGCCAGCAGTTTATCCTTTGTGTATAAAGAGACCCAGTACTTC

j_call: TRBJ1-2
v_call: TRBV28
d_call: NA
clone_size: NA
cdr3_aa: CASIQDSNYGYTF
cdr3_nt: TGTGCCAGCATTCAAGACAGTAACTATGGCTACACCTTC

j_call: TRBJ2-7
v_call: TRBV5-1
d_call: NA
clone_size: NA
cdr3_aa: CASSSSAGVYYEQYF
cdr3_nt: TGCGCCAGCAGTAGTTCGGCAGGGGTTTACTACGAGCAGTACTTC

j_call: TRBJ2-3
v_call: TRBV24-1
d_call: NA
clone_size: NA
cdr3_aa: CATSWTATDTQYF
cdr3_nt: TGTGCCACCAGTTGGACAGCAACAGATACGCAGTATTTT

j_call: TRBJ1-6
v_call: TRBV20-1
d_call: TRBD1
clone_size: few
cdr3_aa: CSVPSQGASYNSPLHF
cdr3_nt: TGCAGTGTCCCGTCACAGGGGGCCTCCTATAATTCACCCCTCCACTTT

j_call: TRBJ2-6
v_call: TRBV11-1
d_call: NA
clone_size: NA
cdr3_aa: CASSLSWMGNRRGALPSGANVLTF
cdr3_nt: TGTGCCAGCAGCTTATCTTGGATGGGAAACCGCCGAGGGGCCCTTCCCTCTGGGGCCAACGTCCTGACTTTC

j_call: TRBJ2-7
v_call: TRBV6-2/TRBV6-3
d_call: NA
clone_size: few
cdr3_aa: CATKKDMDRRNEQYF
cdr3_nt: TGTGCCACCAAGAAGGACATGGACAGACGGAACGAGCAGTACTTC

j_call: TRBJ2-1
v_call: TRBV15
d_call: NA
clone_size: NA
cdr3_aa: CATSRTGGPSSYNEQFF
cdr3_nt: TGTGCCACCAGCAGGACCGGGGGGCCTAGCTCCTACAATGAGCAGTTCTTC

j_call: TRBJ1-6
v_call: TRBV2
d_call: NA
clone_size: NA
cdr3_aa: CASMYTRSSYNSPLHF
cdr3_nt: TGTGCCAGCATGTATACCCGGAGCTCCTATAATTCACCCCTCCACTTT

j_call: TRBJ2-1
v_call: TRBV18
d_call: TRBD2
clone_size: NA
cdr3_aa: CASSPLGEGKFF
cdr3_nt: TGTGCCAGCTCACCGCTGGGGGAGGGGAAGTTCTTC

j_call: TRBJ2-1
v_call: TRBV7-3
d_call: TRBD2
clone_size: NA
cdr3_aa: CASSFSGGWNEQFF
cdr3_nt: TGTGCCAGCAGCTTTTCGGGGGGGTGGAATGAGCAGTTCTTC

j_call: TRBJ1-3
v_call: TRBV7-8
d_call: NA
clone_size: NA
cdr3_aa: CASSSPGGQGYTIYF
cdr3_nt: TGTGCCAGCAGCTCTCCTGGGGGTCAGGGTTACACCATATATTTT

j_call: TRBJ2-7
v_call: TRBV7-2
d_call: TRBD2
clone_size: few
cdr3_aa: CASSVSGGAQYEQYF
cdr3_nt: TGTGCCAGCAGCGTCAGCGGGGGGGCTCAATACGAGCAGTACTTC

j_call: TRBJ2-7
v_call: TRBV6-2/TRBV6-3
d_call: NA
clone_size: once
cdr3_aa: CAGSFPGPNEQYF
cdr3_nt: TGTGCCGGCAGTTTCCCGGGTCCCAACGAGCAGTACTTC

j_call: TRBJ2-7
v_call: TRBV28
d_call: TRBD2
clone_size: NA
cdr3_aa: CASSPPGTSGGLYEQYF
cdr3_nt: TGTGCCAGCAGCCCACCTGGGACTAGCGGGGGGTTATACGAGCAGTACTTC

j_call: TRBJ2-7
v_call: TRBV29-1
d_call: NA
clone_size: many
cdr3_aa: CSVVSSSYEQYF
cdr3_nt: TGCAGCGTTGTTTCTAGCTCCTACGAGCAGTACTTC

j_call: TRBJ2-3
v_call: TRBV20-1
d_call: NA
clone_size: few
cdr3_aa: CSAGGPARTGADTQYF
cdr3_nt: TGCAGTGCCGGGGGTCCAGCGAGAACTGGGGCAGATACGCAGTATTTT

j_call: TRBJ2-3
v_call: TRBV12-3/TRBV12-4
d_call: NA
clone_size: NA
cdr3_aa: CASGLMEPQYF
cdr3_nt: TGTGCCAGCGGATTAATGGAACCGCAGTATTTT

j_call: TRBJ1-4
v_call: TRBV4-3
d_call: NA
clone_size: NA
cdr3_aa: CASSQDRGEEKLFF
cdr3_nt: TGCGCCAGCAGCCAAGATCGGGGGGAGGAAAAACTGTTTTTT

j_call: TRBJ1-5
v_call: TRBV9
d_call: TRBD1
clone_size: NA
cdr3_aa: CAGSTGQGNQPRHF
cdr3_nt: TGTGCCGGCAGCACCGGACAGGGGAATCAGCCCCGGCATTTT

j_call: TRBJ1-6
v_call: TRBV7-9
d_call: NA
clone_size: NA
cdr3_aa: CASSRSHGASISPLHF
cdr3_nt: TGTGCCAGCAGCCGCTCGCACGGGGCCTCGATCTCACCCCTCCACTTT

j_call: TRBJ2-3
v_call: TRBV5-1
d_call: TRBD1
clone_size: NA
cdr3_aa: CASSHQGAPTDTQYF
cdr3_nt: TGCGCCAGCAGCCACCAGGGGGCTCCCACAGATACGCAGTATTTT

j_call: TRBJ2-7
v_call: TRBV7-7
d_call: NA
clone_size: NA
cdr3_aa: CASSLSLGLNYEQYF
cdr3_nt: TGTGCTAGCAGCTTAAGCCTCGGACTAAACTACGAGCAGTACTTC

j_call: TRBJ2-5
v_call: TRBV20-1
d_call: TRBD2
clone_size: NA
cdr3_aa: CSARPVAGRETQYF
cdr3_nt: TGCAGTGCTAGACCAGTAGCGGGGAGGGAGACCCAGTACTTC

j_call: TRBJ1-2
v_call: TRBV2
d_call: TRBD1
clone_size: NA
cdr3_aa: CASSQATGGYGYTF
cdr3_nt: TGTGCCAGCAGTCAAGCGACAGGGGGCTATGGCTACACCTTC

j_call: TRBJ2-5
v_call: TRBV4-3
d_call: NA
clone_size: NA
cdr3_aa: CASSRGRGTGGTQYF
cdr3_nt: TGCGCCAGCAGCCGAGGTCGGGGTACCGGAGGGACCCAGTACTTC

j_call: TRBJ2-3
v_call: TRBV5-1
d_call: NA
clone_size: few
cdr3_aa: CASSLGPGSSTDTQYF
cdr3_nt: TGCGCCAGCAGCTTGGGACCAGGCTCTAGCACAGATACGCAGTATTTT

j_call: TRBJ1-2
v_call: TRBV5-1
d_call: NA
clone_size: few
cdr3_aa: CASSSDMEAVNYGYTF
cdr3_nt: TGCGCCAGCAGCTCGGACATGGAGGCGGTTAACTATGGCTACACCTTC

j_call: TRBJ2-5
v_call: TRBV4-2
d_call: TRBD2
clone_size: few
cdr3_aa: CASSETSGIAFGTQYF
cdr3_nt: TGTGCCAGCAGCGAGACTAGCGGGATTGCCTTCGGGACCCAGTACTTC

j_call: TRBJ2-7
v_call: TRBV6-1
d_call: TRBD1
clone_size: NA
cdr3_aa: CASSDWDRAYEQYF
cdr3_nt: TGTGCCAGCAGTGATTGGGACAGAGCCTACGAGCAGTACTTC

j_call: TRBJ2-1
v_call: TRBV28
d_call: NA
clone_size: NA
cdr3_aa: CASSPLQGANEQFF
cdr3_nt: TGTGCCAGCAGCCCACTACAGGGCGCCAATGAGCAGTTCTTC

j_call: TRBJ2-7
v_call: TRBV20-1
d_call: NA
clone_size: NA
cdr3_aa: CSARRQDPAEQYF
cdr3_nt: TGCAGTGCTAGAAGGCAGGATCCCGCCGAGCAGTACTTC

j_call: TRBJ1-2
v_call: TRBV2
d_call: TRBD1
clone_size: NA
cdr3_aa: CASRRGQAVYGYTF
cdr3_nt: TGTGCCAGCAGAAGGGGACAGGCGGTCTATGGCTACACCTTC